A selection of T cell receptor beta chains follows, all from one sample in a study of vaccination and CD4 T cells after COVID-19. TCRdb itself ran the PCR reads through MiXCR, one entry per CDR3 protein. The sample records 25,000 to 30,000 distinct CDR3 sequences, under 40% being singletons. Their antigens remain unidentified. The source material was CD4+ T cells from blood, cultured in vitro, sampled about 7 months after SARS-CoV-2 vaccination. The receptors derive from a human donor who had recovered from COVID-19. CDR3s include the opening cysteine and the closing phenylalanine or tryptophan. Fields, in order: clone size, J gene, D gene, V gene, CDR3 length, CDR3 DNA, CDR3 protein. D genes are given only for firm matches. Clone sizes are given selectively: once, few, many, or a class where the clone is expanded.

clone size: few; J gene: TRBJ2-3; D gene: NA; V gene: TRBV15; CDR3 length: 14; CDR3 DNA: TGTGCCACCAGCAGAGATAGACAGCCAGATACGCAGTATTTT; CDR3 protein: CATSRDRQPDTQYF
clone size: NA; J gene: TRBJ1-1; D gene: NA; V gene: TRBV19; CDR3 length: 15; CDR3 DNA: TGTGCCAGTAACCTAGGGGAGGGGTTTACTGGTGAAGCTTTCTTT; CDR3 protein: CASNLGEGFTGEAFF
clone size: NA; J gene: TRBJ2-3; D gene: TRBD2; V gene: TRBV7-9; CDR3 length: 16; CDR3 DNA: TGTGCCAGCAGCCCGAGGACTAGCGGGATGACAGATACGCAGTATTTT; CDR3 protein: CASSPRTSGMTDTQYF
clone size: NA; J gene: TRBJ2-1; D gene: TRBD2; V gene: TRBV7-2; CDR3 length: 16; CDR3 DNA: TGTGCCAGCAGCTTATTCTCTAGCGGGAGGATAGATGAGCAGTTCTTC; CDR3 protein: CASSLFSSGRIDEQFF
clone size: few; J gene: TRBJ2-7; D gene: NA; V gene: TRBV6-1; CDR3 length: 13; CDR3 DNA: TGTGCCAGCAGCCCGGGACGGTCCTACGAGCAGTACTTC; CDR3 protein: CASSPGRSYEQYF
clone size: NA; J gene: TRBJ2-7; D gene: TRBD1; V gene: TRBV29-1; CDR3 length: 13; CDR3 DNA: TGCAGCGTTGAAGGACAGGGGGCCTACGAGCAGTACTTC; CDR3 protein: CSVEGQGAYEQYF
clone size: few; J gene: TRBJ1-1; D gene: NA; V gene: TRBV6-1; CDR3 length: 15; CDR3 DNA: TGTGCCAGCAGTCCCTATCGGGGGTTTGGGACTGAAGCTTTCTTT; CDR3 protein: CASSPYRGFGTEAFF
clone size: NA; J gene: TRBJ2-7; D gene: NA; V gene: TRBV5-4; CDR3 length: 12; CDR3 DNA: TGTGCCAGCAGCTTGGAGGGATACGAGCAGTACTTC; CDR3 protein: CASSLEGYEQYF
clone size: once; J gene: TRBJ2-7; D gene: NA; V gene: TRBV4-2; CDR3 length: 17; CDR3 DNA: TGTGCCAGCAGCCCCCCAGGGAGGTCAGACACAACCTACGAGCAGTACTTC; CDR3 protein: CASSPPGRSDTTYEQYF
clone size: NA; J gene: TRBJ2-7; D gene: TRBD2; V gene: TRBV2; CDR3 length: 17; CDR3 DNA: TGTGCCAGCAGTTTTTGGGACCCTAGACTAGCGGGAGACGAGCAGTACTTC; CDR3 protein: CASSFWDPRLAGDEQYF
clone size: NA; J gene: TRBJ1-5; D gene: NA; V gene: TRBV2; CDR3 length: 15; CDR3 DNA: TGTGCCAGCAGTGCCTACCGGGGTGTCGGGCAGCCCCAGCATTTT; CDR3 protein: CASSAYRGVGQPQHF
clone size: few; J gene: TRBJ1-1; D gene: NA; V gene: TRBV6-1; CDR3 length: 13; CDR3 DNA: TGTGCCAGCAGTGAGGGGGGGGGCACTGAAGCTTTCTTT; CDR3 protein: CASSEGGGTEAFF
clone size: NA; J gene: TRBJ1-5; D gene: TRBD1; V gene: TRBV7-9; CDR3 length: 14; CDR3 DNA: TGTGCCAGCAGCTTGGGACAGGGGGATCAGCCCCAGCATTTT; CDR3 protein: CASSLGQGDQPQHF
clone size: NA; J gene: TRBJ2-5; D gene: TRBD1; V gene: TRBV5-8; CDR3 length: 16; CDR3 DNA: TGTGCCAGCAGCTTACCCGGGACAGGCGCGTCGGAGACCCAGTACTTC; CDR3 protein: CASSLPGTGASETQYF
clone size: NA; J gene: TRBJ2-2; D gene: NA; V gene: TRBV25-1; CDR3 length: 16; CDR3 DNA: TGTGCCAGCAGTGTACGCGGAGGGGCGAACACCGGGGAGCTGTTTTTT; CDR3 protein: CASSVRGGANTGELFF
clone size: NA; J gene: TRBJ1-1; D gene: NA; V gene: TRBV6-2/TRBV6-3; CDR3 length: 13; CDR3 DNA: TGTGCCAGCAGTTATTATTCGGGGCGAGAAGCTTTCTTT; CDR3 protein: CASSYYSGREAFF
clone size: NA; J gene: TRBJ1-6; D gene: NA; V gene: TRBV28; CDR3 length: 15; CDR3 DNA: TGTGCCAGCAGTCCGACCGGCAGGGTGAATTCACCCCTCCACTTT; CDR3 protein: CASSPTGRVNSPLHF
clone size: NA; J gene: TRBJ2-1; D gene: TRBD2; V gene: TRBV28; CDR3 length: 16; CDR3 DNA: TGTGCCAGCAGCCCGTCCCTAGCGGGAGGGCCCAATGAGCAGTTCTTC; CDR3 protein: CASSPSLAGGPNEQFF
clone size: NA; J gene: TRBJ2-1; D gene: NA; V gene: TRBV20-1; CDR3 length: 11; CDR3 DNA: TGCAGTGCTAGAGTTAACAATGAGCAGTTCTTC; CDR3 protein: CSARVNNEQFF
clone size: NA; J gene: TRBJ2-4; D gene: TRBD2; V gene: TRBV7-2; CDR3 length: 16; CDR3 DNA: TGTGCCAGCAGCCTTAGCGGGGCGTTAGCCAAAAACATTCAGTACTTC; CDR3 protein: CASSLSGALAKNIQYF
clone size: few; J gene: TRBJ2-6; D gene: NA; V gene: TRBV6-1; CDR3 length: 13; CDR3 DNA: TGTGCCAGCCGGACATCTGGGGCCAACGTCCTGACTTTC; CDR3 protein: CASRTSGANVLTF
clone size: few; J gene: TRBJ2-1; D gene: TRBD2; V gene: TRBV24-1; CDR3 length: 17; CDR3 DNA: TGTGCCACCAGTGATCGAAGAGCGGGAGACTCCTACAATGAGCAGTTCTTC; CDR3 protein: CATSDRRAGDSYNEQFF
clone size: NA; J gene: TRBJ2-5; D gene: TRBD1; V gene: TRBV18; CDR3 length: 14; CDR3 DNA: TGTGCCAGCTCACGACAGGGGCGGGGAGAGACCCAGTACTTC; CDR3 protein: CASSRQGRGETQYF
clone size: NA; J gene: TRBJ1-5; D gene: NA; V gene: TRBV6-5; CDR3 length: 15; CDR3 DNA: TGTGCCAGCAGTTACTCCCCGGGCGAGGATCAGCCCCAGCATTTT; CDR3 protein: CASSYSPGEDQPQHF
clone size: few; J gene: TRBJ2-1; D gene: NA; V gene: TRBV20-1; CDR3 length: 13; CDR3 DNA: TGCAGTGCTAGTCAGGACTCCTACAATGAGCAGTTCTTC; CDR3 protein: CSASQDSYNEQFF
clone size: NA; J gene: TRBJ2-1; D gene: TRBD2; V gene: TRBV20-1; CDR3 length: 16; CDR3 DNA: TGCAGTGCTAGTCTGGCTAGCGGGATCTCCTACAATGAGCAGTTCTTC; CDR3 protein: CSASLASGISYNEQFF
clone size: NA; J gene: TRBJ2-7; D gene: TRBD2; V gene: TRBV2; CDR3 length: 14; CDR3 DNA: TGTGCCAGCAGACGAACTAGCGGGAGTTACGAGCAGTACTTC; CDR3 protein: CASRRTSGSYEQYF
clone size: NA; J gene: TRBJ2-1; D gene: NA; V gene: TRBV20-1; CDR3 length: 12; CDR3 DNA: TGCAGTGCTAGCTCTACATACAATGAGCAGTTCTTC; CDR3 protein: CSASSTYNEQFF
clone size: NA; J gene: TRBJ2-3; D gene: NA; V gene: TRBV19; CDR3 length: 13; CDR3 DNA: TGTGCCAGTAGTCTCCGGGACCGCAATACGCAGTATTTT; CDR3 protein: CASSLRDRNTQYF
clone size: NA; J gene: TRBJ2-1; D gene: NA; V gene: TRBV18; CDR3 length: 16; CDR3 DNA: TGTGCCAGCTCACCACGTCCGCTAGCAGCTTACAATGAGCAGTTCTTC; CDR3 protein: CASSPRPLAAYNEQFF
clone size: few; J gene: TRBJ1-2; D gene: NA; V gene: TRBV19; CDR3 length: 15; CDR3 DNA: TGTGCCAGTAGGGTTCCAGGGGACCAATTTGAAGGCTACACCTTC; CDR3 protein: CASRVPGDQFEGYTF
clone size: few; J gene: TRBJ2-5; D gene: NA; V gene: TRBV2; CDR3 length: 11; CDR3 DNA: TGTGCCAGCAGCTCAAAGGAGACCCAGTACTTC; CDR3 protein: CASSSKETQYF
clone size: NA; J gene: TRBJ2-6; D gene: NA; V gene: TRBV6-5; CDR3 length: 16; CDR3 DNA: TGTGCCAGCAGTTACTGGGGTTCGGGCGGGGCCAACGTCCTGACTTTC; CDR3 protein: CASSYWGSGGANVLTF
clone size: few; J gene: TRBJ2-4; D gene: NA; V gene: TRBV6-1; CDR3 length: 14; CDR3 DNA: TGTGCCAGCAGTGATGGGGCAGGTCCCATTCCTCAGTACTTC; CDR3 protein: CASSDGAGPIPQYF
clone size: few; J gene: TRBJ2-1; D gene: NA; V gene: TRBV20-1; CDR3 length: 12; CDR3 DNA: TGCAGTGCTAGAAAGACCCCCAGTGAGCAGTTCTTC; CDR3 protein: CSARKTPSEQFF
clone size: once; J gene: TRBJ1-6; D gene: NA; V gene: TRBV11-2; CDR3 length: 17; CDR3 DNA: TGTGCCAGCAACGCGCCGGCCCGACGGGATCACAATTCACCCCTCCACTTT; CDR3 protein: CASNAPARRDHNSPLHF
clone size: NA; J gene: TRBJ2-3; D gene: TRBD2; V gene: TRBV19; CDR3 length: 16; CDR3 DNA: TGTGCCAGTAGTATTCGTAGCGGGAGTTCTACAGATACGCAGTATTTT; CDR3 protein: CASSIRSGSSTDTQYF
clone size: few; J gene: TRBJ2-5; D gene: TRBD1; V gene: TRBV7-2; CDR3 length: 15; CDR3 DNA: TGTGCCAGCAGCTTAGTGGTCACAGGGGGAGAGACCCAGTACTTC; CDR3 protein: CASSLVVTGGETQYF
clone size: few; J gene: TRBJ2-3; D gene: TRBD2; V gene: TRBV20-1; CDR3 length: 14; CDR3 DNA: TGCAGTGCTGATCGACTAGCGGGCACAGATACGCAGTATTTT; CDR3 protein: CSADRLAGTDTQYF
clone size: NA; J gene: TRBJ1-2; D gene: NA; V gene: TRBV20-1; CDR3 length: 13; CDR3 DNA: TGCAGTGCTAGCTTAGTGGGGACGACTGGCTACACCTTC; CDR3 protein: CSASLVGTTGYTF
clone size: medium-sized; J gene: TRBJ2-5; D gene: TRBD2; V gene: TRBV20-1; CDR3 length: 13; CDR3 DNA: TGCAGTGCTCCCGGACTAGCAGGCGAGACCCAGTACTTC; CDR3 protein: CSAPGLAGETQYF
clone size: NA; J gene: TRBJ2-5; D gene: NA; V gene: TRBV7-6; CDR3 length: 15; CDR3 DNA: TGTGCCAGCAGCTTAGCACTGGGGGTACAAGAGACCCAGTACTTC; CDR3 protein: CASSLALGVQETQYF
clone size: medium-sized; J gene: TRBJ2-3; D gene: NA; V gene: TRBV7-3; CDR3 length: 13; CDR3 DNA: TGTGCCAGCAGCTTATCCAGCACAGATACGCAGTATTTT; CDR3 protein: CASSLSSTDTQYF
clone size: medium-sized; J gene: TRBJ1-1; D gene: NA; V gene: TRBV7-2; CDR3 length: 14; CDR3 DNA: TGTGCCAGCAGCTCCGTAGGCATGAACACTGAAGCTTTCTTT; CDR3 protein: CASSSVGMNTEAFF
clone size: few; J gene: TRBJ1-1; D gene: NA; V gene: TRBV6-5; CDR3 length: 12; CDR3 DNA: TGTGCCAGCAGTTCCCACAGCCATAGGGCTTTCTTT; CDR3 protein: CASSSHSHRAFF
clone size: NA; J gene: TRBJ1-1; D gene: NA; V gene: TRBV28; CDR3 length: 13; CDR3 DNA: TGTGCCAGCAGGTTGCAGGAGTGGGCTGAAGCTTTCTTT; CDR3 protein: CASRLQEWAEAFF